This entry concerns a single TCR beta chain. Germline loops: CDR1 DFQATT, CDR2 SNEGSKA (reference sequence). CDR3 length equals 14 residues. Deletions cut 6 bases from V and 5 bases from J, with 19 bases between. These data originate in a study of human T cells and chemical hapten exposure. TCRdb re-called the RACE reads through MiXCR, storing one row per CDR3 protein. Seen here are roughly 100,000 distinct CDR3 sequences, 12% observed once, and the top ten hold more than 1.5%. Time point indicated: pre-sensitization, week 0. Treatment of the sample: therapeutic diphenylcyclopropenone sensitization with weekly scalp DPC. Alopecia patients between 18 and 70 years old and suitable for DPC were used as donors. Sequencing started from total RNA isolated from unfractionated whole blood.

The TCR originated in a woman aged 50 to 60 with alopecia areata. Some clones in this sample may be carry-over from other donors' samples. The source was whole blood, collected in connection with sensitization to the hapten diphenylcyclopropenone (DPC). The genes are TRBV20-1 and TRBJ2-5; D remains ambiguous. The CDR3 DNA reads TGCAGTGCCGAGGACCGCGCTGGTTTGGAGACCCAGTACTTC. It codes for CSAEDRAGLETQYF.